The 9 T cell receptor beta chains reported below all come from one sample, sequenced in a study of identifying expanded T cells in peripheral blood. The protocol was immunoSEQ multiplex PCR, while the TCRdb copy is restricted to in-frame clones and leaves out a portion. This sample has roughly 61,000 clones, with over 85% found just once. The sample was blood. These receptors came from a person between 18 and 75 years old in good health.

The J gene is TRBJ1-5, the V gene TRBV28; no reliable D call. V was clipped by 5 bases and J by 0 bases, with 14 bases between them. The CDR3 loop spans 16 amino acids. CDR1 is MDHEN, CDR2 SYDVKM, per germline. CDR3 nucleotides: TGTGCCAGCAGTCTCGACCAAGGAGGTAGCAATCAGCCCCAGCATTTT. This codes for CASSLDQGGSNQPQHF. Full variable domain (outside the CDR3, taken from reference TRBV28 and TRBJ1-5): DVKVTQSSRYLVKRTGEKVFLECVQDMDHENMFWYRQDPGLGLRLIYFSYDVKMKEKGDIPEGYSVSREKKERFSLILESASTNQTSMYLCASSLDQGGSNQPQHFGDGTRLSIL.

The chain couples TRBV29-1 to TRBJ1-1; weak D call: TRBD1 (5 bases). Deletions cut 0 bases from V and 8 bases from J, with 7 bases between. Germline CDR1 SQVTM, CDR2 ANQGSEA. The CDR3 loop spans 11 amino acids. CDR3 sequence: CSVEDGAEAFF. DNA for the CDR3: TGCAGCGTTGAAGATGGGGCAGAAGCTTTCTTT.

This CDR3 reads CASSPIPGGRSKNIQYF. CDR3 bases: TGTGCCAGTAGCCCCATTCCGGGGGGCAGGTCCAAAAACATTCAGTACTTC. The chain links TRBV19 to TRBJ2-4, with D possibly matching TRBD2 (7 bases). V lost 6 bases, J lost 2 bases, and 20 bases lay in between. Germline-derived CDR1 and CDR2 are LNHDA and SQIVND (reference sequence). The CDR3 spans 17 residues.

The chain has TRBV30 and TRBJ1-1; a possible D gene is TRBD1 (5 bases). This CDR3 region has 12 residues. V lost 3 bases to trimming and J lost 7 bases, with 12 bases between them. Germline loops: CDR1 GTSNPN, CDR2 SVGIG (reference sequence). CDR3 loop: CAWRDMTREAFF. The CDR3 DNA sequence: TGTGCCTGGAGGGACATGACCCGTGAAGCTTTCTTT.

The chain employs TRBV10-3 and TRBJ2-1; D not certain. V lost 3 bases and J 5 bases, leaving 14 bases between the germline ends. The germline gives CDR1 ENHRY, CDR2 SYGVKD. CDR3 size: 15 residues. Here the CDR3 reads CAISDSLDLHNEQFF. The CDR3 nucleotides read TGTGCCATCAGTGACAGTTTAGACCTCCACAATGAGCAGTTCTTC.

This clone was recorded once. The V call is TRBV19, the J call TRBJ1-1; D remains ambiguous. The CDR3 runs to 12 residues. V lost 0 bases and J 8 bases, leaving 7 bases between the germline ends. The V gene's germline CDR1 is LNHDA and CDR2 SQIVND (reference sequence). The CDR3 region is CASSIEGREAFF. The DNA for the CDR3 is TGTGCCAGTAGTATAGAGGGCCGAGAAGCTTTCTTT.

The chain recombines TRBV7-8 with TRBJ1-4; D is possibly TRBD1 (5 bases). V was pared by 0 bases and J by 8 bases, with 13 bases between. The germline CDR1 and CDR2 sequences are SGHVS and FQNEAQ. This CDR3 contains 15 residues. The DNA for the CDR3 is TGTGCCAGCAGCTTAGCCCGCATTGGGGGGGAAAAACTGTTTTTT. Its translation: CASSLARIGGEKLFF.

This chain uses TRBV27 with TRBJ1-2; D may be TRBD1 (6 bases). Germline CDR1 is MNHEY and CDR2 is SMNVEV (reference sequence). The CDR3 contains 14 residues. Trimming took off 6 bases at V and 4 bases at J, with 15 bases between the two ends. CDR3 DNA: TGTGCCAGCAGCGTCACAGGGTCTTCCTATGGCTACACCTTC. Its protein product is CASSVTGSSYGYTF.

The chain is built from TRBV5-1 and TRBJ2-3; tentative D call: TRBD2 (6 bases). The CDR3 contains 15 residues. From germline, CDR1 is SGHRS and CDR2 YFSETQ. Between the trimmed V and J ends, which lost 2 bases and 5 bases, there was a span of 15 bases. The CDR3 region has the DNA TGCGCCAGCAGCTTCGGATACGGGGGTGGAGATACGCAGTATTTT. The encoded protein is CASSFGYGGGDTQYF. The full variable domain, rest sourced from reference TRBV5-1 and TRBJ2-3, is KAGVTQTPRYLIKTRGQQVTLSCSPISGHRSVSWYQQTPGQGLQFLFEYFSETQRNKGNFPGRFSGRQFSNSRSEMNVSTLELGDSALYLCASSFGYGGGDTQYFGPGTRLTVL.